The TCR beta chain under discussion was sequenced for a study of CD8 T cells in ankylosing spondylitis. One entry per CDR3 protein, called by TCRdb with MiXCR from the 5' RACE reads. The table includes about 220,000 distinct CDR3 sequences, roughly 24% detected once. This clonotype was obtained from a male donor with ankylosing spondylitis or in good health (not recorded which). The sample taken for sequencing was blood, either unsorted or a sorted T cell fraction (not recorded which).

The CDR3 DNA sequence: TGTGCCACCAGCAGAGCGGGAGGCACAGATGAGCAGTTCTTC. Translation gives CATSRAGGTDEQFF. The chain links TRBV15 to TRBJ2-1; 7 nucleotides align to TRBD2. J gave up 8 bases and V 1 base, and 5 bases lay outside the gene matches. The CDR3 is 14 residues long. CDR1 LNHNV and CDR2 YYDKDF come from the germline V gene (reference sequence).